This entry is about one TCR beta chain. Its antigen target is currently unknown. Base-call qualities are not available, and no considerably larger clone is one nucleotide away. At one collaborating source in Seattle, patients were enrolled during active infection and were followed longitudinally through the course of disease. Each collaborating institution followed its own protocols to collect whole blood in K2EDTA tubes. For TCRbeta analysis, collaborators shipped samples as frozen whole blood, isolated PBMCs, or DNA extracted from either of those sample types. This sample is part of a study of blood T cell repertoires in COVID-19 (dated by TCRdb to about 2020). Describing the broader study: Samples from collaborators originated in the United States, Italy and Spain and spanned both the acute and convalescent phases of COVID-19. The prospective study material was composed of cDNA or gDNA derived from T cells, B-cell-depleted T cells, or PBMCs. Subjects who had been exposed to COVID-19, were actively infected with it, or had recovered from it provided the deeply sampled blood TCRbeta repertoires that made up the dataset. The repertoires were made available in a free public database intended to serve as a resource for research on the immune response to SARS-CoV-2. Samples were obtained from the ongoing ImmuneRACE study (first 160 participants) and from 1,254 subjects provided by 6 global collaborators. Nearly every sample came with metadata listing a de-identified subject ID, COVID-19 status, age in years and sex. Where available, HLA class I and class II types were taken from metadata supplied by the sample provider and were not determined by assay-based typing. On the study overall, not on this receptor specifically: Clinical and demographic metadata were provided uncurated, with the amount varying by source and participant.

The immunoSEQ Assay, a bias-controlled multiplex PCR, was used to amplify TCRbeta CDR3 regions from genomic DNA. The study's processing was this. The number of nucleated cells in each sample was estimated by amplification of reference gene primers within the assay. To quantify the absolute abundance of each unique TCRbeta CDR3 rearrangement, sequence reads were collapsed and filtered. For each sample, productive Simpson clonality was calculated as the square root of Simpson's diversity index across productive rearrangements. The table comes from immuneACCESS by way of TCRdb, which keeps in-frame sequences with V and J called. Part of the clones is missing from these tables; in studies checked, under half for an unresolved V gene and the rest for unknown reasons. V and J calls and clone size come straight from that table; D and trimming were deduced from the DNA. The sample has about 320,000 clones on record, around 88% of them singletons. The top ten constitute about 1.5% of the sample.

Measured from the cysteine to the phenylalanine, the CDR3 is 14 residues long. The read is trimmed to its CDR3 DNA, 42 bases read in frame from base 1. The germline V gene gives CDR1 as SGHRS and CDR2 as YFSETQ. Relative to germline, V is missing 2 bases and J is missing 5 bases, with 3 bases of the junction outside any gene match. Sequencing was done on a sample of peripheral blood. The chain uses TRBV5-1 and TRBJ2-1, with TRBD2 identical over 8 junction bases. The TCR was taken from a woman younger than 45 with COVID-19, enrolled during active disease. The CDR3 region: CASSLAGANNEQFF. In nucleotides, the sequence is TGCGCCAGCAGCTTAGCGGGGGCCAACAATGAGCAGTTCTTC.